This passage covers 29 T cell receptor beta chains from one sample sequenced in a study of cytomegalovirus exposure and HLA in healthy donors. The method was immunoSEQ multiplex PCR; TCRdb's version includes in-frame clones alone and lacks a portion of them. The sample includes roughly 350,000 clones, approximately 90% of them seen just once. Sequenced material: PBMCs. The receptors were gathered from a woman aged 18-29 years in good health and CMV-seronegative.

The CDR3 loop reads CASSLNSGTSGTYNEQFF. The DNA for the CDR3 is TGTGCCAGCAGCTTAAATTCTGGAACTAGCGGGACCTACAATGAGCAGTTCTTC. The chain combines TRBV7-2 with TRBJ2-1, with TRBD2 matching over 10 bases. There are 18 residues in the CDR3. The germline V gene has CDR1 SGHTA and CDR2 FQGNSA. V gave up 2 bases and J gave up 2 bases; unmatched junction bases: 9.

This sequence joins TRBV15 and TRBJ2-6; 9 bases agree with TRBD1. Germline CDR1 and CDR2: LNHNV and YYDKDF (reference sequence). With 1 base clipped from V and 10 bases from J, the junction kept 8 bases outside the gene matches. This CDR3 contains 16 residues. The CDR3 sequence: CATSRALTGTGNVLTF. The DNA for the CDR3 is TGTGCCACCAGCAGAGCTCTTACCGGGACAGGGAACGTCCTGACTTTC.

V is TRBV7-3 and J is TRBJ1-3; 10 bases line up with TRBD1. Germline trimming cut 5 bases from V and 4 bases from J; bases unmatched to any gene: 11. The germline CDR1 and CDR2 sequences are SGHTA and FQGTGA. The CDR3 has 17 residues. CDR3 sequence reads: CASSVGGTGVTGNTIYF. Here the CDR3 DNA reads TGTGCCAGCAGCGTAGGAGGGACAGGGGTGACAGGAAACACCATATATTTT.

This clone was counted between two and nine times. This chain links TRBV29-1 with TRBJ2-3, with 9 bases matching TRBD2. CDR3 size: 15 residues. Trimming took 5 bases from V and 1 from J; bases not matched to a gene: 7. Germline loops: CDR1 SQVTM, CDR2 ANQGSEA. The chain's CDR3 is CSVRRLAEGTDTQYF. Written as DNA, the CDR3 is TGCAGCGTTCGACGACTAGCGGAGGGCACAGATACGCAGTATTTT.

As for this clone: This specimen includes other DNA sequences encoding the same CDR3. The V and J genes are TRBV4-3 and TRBJ1-5; D gene ambiguous. The CDR3 totals 13 residues. Per germline, CDR1 LGHNA and CDR2 YSLEER. With 3 bases removed from V and 4 bases from J, the gap between germline ends came to 7 bases. The DNA for the CDR3 is TGCGCCAGCAGCCAGACGGGAAATCAGCCCCAGCATTTT. Translating it yields CASSQTGNQPQHF.

CDR3 sequence: CASSLSLAGETQYF. Written as DNA, the CDR3 is TGTGCCAGCAGTTTATCGTTGGCCGGGGAGACCCAGTACTTC. V is TRBV27 and J is TRBJ2-5; D is unclear. V gave up 0 bases and J gave up 5 bases, with 10 bases separating them. The CDR3 has 14 amino acids. The germline CDR1 and CDR2 sequences are MNHEY and SMNVEV (reference sequence).

V gene TRBV15 combines with J gene TRBJ1-1, with 12 bases identical to TRBD1. V lost 1 base, J lost 1 base, and 4 bases stayed unmatched. This CDR3 is built from 17 residues. The germline CDR1 and CDR2 sequences are LNHNV and YYDKDF (reference sequence). In DNA form, the CDR3 reads TGTGCCACCAGCAGAGTGGGACAGGGGGCCTGGAACACTGAAGCTTTCTTT. It translates to CATSRVGQGAWNTEAFF.

This clone was seen a handful of times. The chain is built from TRBV5-6 and TRBJ1-2; no clear D. Trimming pared 1 base from V and 3 bases from J, leaving 7 bases between. Germline values: CDR1 SGHDT, CDR2 YYEEEE. This CDR3 has 13 residues. CDR3 coding DNA: TGTGCCAGCAGCTTGTACGAGGACTATGGCTACACCTTC. As protein: CASSLYEDYGYTF.

V is TRBV4-2 and J is TRBJ2-7, with TRBD2 matching 7 bases. Germline values: CDR1 LGHNA, CDR2 YNFKEQ. The V and J ends lost 4 bases and 0 bases, in that order; junction bases with no gene match: 9. The CDR3 is 16 residues long. The DNA for the CDR3 is TGTGCCAGCAGCCCAGACCACGGGGGGACCTCCTACGAGCAGTACTTC. It translates to CASSPDHGGTSYEQYF.

This clone has only one observation. The V gene is TRBV7-2, the J gene TRBJ1-1, with D maybe TRBD1 (6 bases). V lost 3 bases to trimming and J lost 0 bases, with 14 bases between them. The CDR3 length is 16 residues. Germline CDR1 is SGHTA and CDR2 is FQGNSA. In nucleotides, the CDR3 is TGTGCCAGCAGCTTCCACTCTACAGGGTTGAACACTGAAGCTTTCTTT. Protein sequence: CASSFHSTGLNTEAFF.

This clone was seen a handful of times. V usage is TRBV30 and J usage is TRBJ1-2; D is unclear. Trimming removed 0 bases from V and 7 bases from J, with 12 bases in between. The CDR3 totals 13 residues. CDR1 and CDR2 from the germline V gene are GTSNPN and SVGIG (reference sequence). CDR3 bases: TGTGCCTGGAGTGTACGGGGTCAGACTGGCTACACCTTC. This encodes CAWSVRGQTGYTF.

This clone occurred a few times. The chain joins TRBV6-5 to TRBJ1-2, with 11 bases that match TRBD1. From germline, CDR1 is MNHEY and CDR2 SVGAGI. The ends lost 6 bases at V and 7 bases at J; junction bases unmatched: 4. The CDR3 has 13 amino acids. In nucleotides, the CDR3 is TGTGCCAGCAGCAACGGACAGGGGGCTGGCTACACCTTC. This translates into CASSNGQGAGYTF.

V gene TRBV5-1 combines with J gene TRBJ1-1; 7 nucleotides line up with TRBD1. V dropped 3 bases and J dropped 3; count of bases not matched to a gene: 14. CDR1 SGHRS and CDR2 YFSETQ come from the germline V gene. This CDR3 contains 17 residues. CDR3: CASSSTTGVAGDTEAFF. The CDR3 nucleotides read TGCGCCAGCAGCTCCACCACAGGGGTGGCAGGGGACACTGAAGCTTTCTTT.

There are a few counts of this clone. The gene calls are TRBV7-9 and TRBJ2-1, with D perhaps matching TRBD2 (5 bases). The CDR3 is 18 residues long. Germline assignment: CDR1 SEHNR and CDR2 FQNEAQ (reference sequence). The V end was cut by 4 bases, the J end by 2 bases, with 21 bases between. CDR3 region: CASSSGLNPSIPYNEQFF. CDR3 bases: TGTGCCAGCAGCTCAGGACTGAACCCTTCTATCCCCTACAATGAGCAGTTCTTC. Full variable domain (missing parts from reference TRBV7-9 and TRBJ2-1): DTGVSQNPRHKITKRGQNVTFRCDPISEHNRLYWYRQTLGQGPEFLTYFQNEAQLEKSRLLSDRFSAERPKGSFSTLEIQRTEQGDSAMYLCASSSGLNPSIPYNEQFFGPGTRLTVL.

This rearrangement joins TRBV5-1 to TRBJ2-1; D is possibly TRBD2 (5 bases). This CDR3 comprises 16 residues. CDR1 and CDR2 (germline): SGHRS, YFSETQ. The ends were cut back, 4 bases at V and 4 bases at J, with 18 bases in the middle. CDR3 coding DNA: TGCGCCAGCAGCCCCCGGTCCTGGCGGGTTTACAATGAGCAGTTCTTC. Protein: CASSPRSWRVYNEQFF.

This chain joins TRBV6-6 and TRBJ2-3; TRBD2 matches 12 bases. The CDR3 length is 15 residues. Germline lookup yields CDR1 MNHNY and CDR2 SVGAGI (reference sequence). The junction had 0 bases not matched to a gene; V was cut back by 5 bases and J by 0 bases. CDR3 bases: TGTGCCAGCAGTACTAGCGGGAGGAGCACAGATACGCAGTATTTT. Amino acid sequence: CASSTSGRSTDTQYF.

This clone has a single count. This chain connects TRBV5-1 to TRBJ2-5; 8 nucleotides agree with TRBD1. V shed 7 bases, J shed 4 bases, and the junction held 12 bases outside the gene matches. The CDR3 extends over 15 amino acids. The germline gives CDR1 SGHRS, CDR2 YFSETQ. This chain's CDR3 is CASAHRDRRGETQYF. CDR3 bases: TGCGCCAGCGCGCACCGGGACAGGAGGGGAGAGACCCAGTACTTC.

This clone was recorded only once. The V and J genes are TRBV5-1 and TRBJ2-3; D gene unclear. The germline V and J ends were trimmed by 0 bases and 2 bases, with 7 bases remaining between them. This CDR3 is 14 amino acids long. Germline CDR1 SGHRS, CDR2 YFSETQ. CDR3 coding DNA: TGCGCCAGCAGCTTGGCCCAGTTCACAGATACGCAGTATTTT. Protein: CASSLAQFTDTQYF.

The chain carries TRBV7-8 and TRBJ1-1; 8 bases are shared with TRBD1. J was trimmed by 7 bases and V by 5 bases; bases with no gene match: 15. CDR3 length: 16 residues. The V gene's germline CDR1 is SGHVS and CDR2 FQNEAQ. The DNA for the CDR3 is TGTGCCAGCAGCCAACGCCGGGACAGGCCTATTAGTGAAGCTTTCTTT. This sequence encodes CASSQRRDRPISEAFF. Filled out from reference TRBV7-8 and TRBJ1-1, the complete variable domain reads GAGVSQSPRYKVAKRGQDVALRCDPISGHVSLFWYQQALGQGPEFLTYFQNEAQLDKSGLPSDRFFAERPEGSVSTLKIQRTQQEDSAVYLCASSQRRDRPISEAFFGQGTRLTVV.

On this clone itself: This sample also contains other DNA sequences that code for the same CDR3. This sequence joins TRBV18 and TRBJ2-7; 9 bases align to TRBD2. The CDR3 consists of 15 residues. Trimming at V came to 6 bases and at J to 4 bases, leaving 10 bases not matched to a gene. Germline assignment: CDR1 KGHSH and CDR2 LQKENI. The CDR3 DNA reads TGTGCCAGCTCCCCCCCGACTAGCGGATCATACGAGCAGTACTTC. Translating gives CASSPPTSGSYEQYF.

The CDR3 nucleotides read TGTGCCAGTACCCGCCTAGGCGTTGACAATCAGCCCCAGCATTTT. This encodes CASTRLGVDNQPQHF. The chain combines TRBV19 with TRBJ1-5; D remains unclear. Trimming stripped 7 bases from V and 3 bases from J, with 16 bases between. Germline CDR1 reads LNHDA; CDR2 reads SQIVND (reference sequence). The CDR3 contains 15 residues.

V and J are TRBV6-5 and TRBJ2-3; 9 bases match TRBD2. Trimming removed 3 bases from V and 1 base from J; junction bases left unmatched: 2. The V gene's germline CDR1 is MNHEY and CDR2 SVGAGI. The CDR3 consists of 15 residues. CDR3 loop: CASSYASGGTDTQYF. Here the CDR3 DNA reads TGTGCCAGCAGTTATGCTAGCGGGGGCACAGATACGCAGTATTTT.

The chain employs TRBV18 and TRBJ2-6; a weak D match, TRBD1 (6 bases). The CDR3 length is 15 residues. CDR1 is KGHSH, CDR2 LQKENI, per germline. Between the trimmed V and J ends, which lost 3 bases and 4 bases, there was a span of 10 bases. The DNA for the CDR3 is TGTGCCAGCTCACCCCCAGGGGCGGGGGCCAACGTCCTGACTTTC. It is translated as CASSPPGAGANVLTF. Variable domain in full (rest from reference TRBV18 and TRBJ2-6): NAGVMQNPRHLVRRRGQEARLRCSPMKGHSHVYWYRQLPEEGLKFMVYLQKENIIDESGMPKERFSAEFPKEGPSILRIQQVVRGDSAAYFCASSPPGAGANVLTFGAGSRLTVL.

This CDR3 reads CASRGTAGNTIYF. Here the CDR3 DNA reads TGTGCCAGCCGCGGGACAGCTGGAAACACCATATATTTT. The chain employs TRBV28 and TRBJ1-3; 7 positions match TRBD1. The CDR3 totals 13 residues. V was pared by 8 bases and J by 2 bases, with 3 bases of the junction left unmatched. Germline V gene data show CDR1 as MDHEN and CDR2 as SYDVKM.

The chain has TRBV5-1 and TRBJ2-1; possibly TRBD2 for D (5 bases). Per the germline V gene, CDR1 is SGHRS and CDR2 is YFSETQ. V was shortened by 1 base and J by 7 bases, with 9 bases between the two germline ends. The CDR3 contains 13 residues. The DNA of the CDR3 is TGCGCCAGCAGCTTGATGGGAGAGAATGAGCAGTTCTTC. Translating gives CASSLMGENEQFF.

The chain links TRBV14 to TRBJ1-2; TRBD1 matches 7 bases. The germline V gene has CDR1 SGHDN and CDR2 FVKESK. V dropped 4 bases and J dropped 7; count of bases not matched to a gene: 6. The CDR3 contains 13 residues. The CDR3 protein is CASSPNRGGGYTF. CDR3 coding DNA: TGTGCCAGCAGCCCCAACAGGGGTGGTGGCTACACCTTC.

DNA of the CDR3: TGCGCCAGCAGCTTGGAAGCGTTAGAGCAGTTCTTC. This gives the protein CASSLEALEQFF. The rearrangement uses TRBV5-1 and TRBJ2-1; D not resolved. CDR1 SGHRS and CDR2 YFSETQ come from the germline V gene. Trimming took off 0 bases at V and 10 bases at J, with 8 bases between the two ends. This CDR3 has 12 amino acids.

This clone was counted between two and nine times. V and J are TRBV19 and TRBJ2-7, with D perhaps matching TRBD1 (6 bases). V lost 5 bases and J lost 0, with 11 bases in between. Germline V gene data show CDR1 as LNHDA and CDR2 as SQIVND (reference sequence). The CDR3 loop spans 14 amino acids. The CDR3 is CASSVTGSSYEQYF. DNA of the CDR3: TGTGCCAGTAGTGTGACAGGCAGCTCCTACGAGCAGTACTTC.

V is TRBV6-6 and J is TRBJ2-7, with 7 bases fitting TRBD1. The germline CDR1 and CDR2 sequences are MNHNY and SVGAGI (reference sequence). The V and J ends lost 7 bases and 2 bases, in that order; junction bases with no gene match: 14. The CDR3 length is 16 residues. This CDR3 is CASNKIQGGAPYEQYF. CDR3 nucleotides: TGTGCCAGCAACAAAATCCAAGGGGGCGCTCCCTACGAGCAGTACTTC.